This T cell receptor (beta chain) is drawn from a study of OX40 agonist ivuxolimab in advanced cancers. Across the study: In this trial design, patients received ivuxolimab intravenously at 0.01 to 10 mg/kg every 2 weeks. The mean age was roughly 60 years, ranging from about 23 to 79, with 65% to 85% of participants male.

Regarding this clone: Antigen specificity is unknown.

The CDR3 is 16 amino acids. The germline V gene has CDR1 SNHLY and CDR2 FYNNEI. Trimming took 3 bases from V and 4 from J, leaving 17 bases between them. Patients were ineligible given autoimmune disease history or systemic immunosuppression. Sequencing was performed with immunoSEQ multiplex PCR; in TCRdb, only in-frame clones are kept and a portion is missing. This table has more than 55,000 clones, 86% appearing once. Study-level results: Fewer expanded clones were found on average in CD4+ than in CD8+ T cells.

Source: CD4+ or CD8+ T cells sorted from blood, taken in a trial of the OX40 agonist ivuxolimab. The rearrangement joins TRBV2 to TRBJ2-3, with D perhaps matching TRBD2 (7 bases). The sequence derives from an adult with an advanced solid tumor such as melanoma, head and neck, liver or kidney cancer. The CDR3 protein is CASSDGGGRAADTQYF. CDR3 DNA sequence: TGTGCCAGCAGTGACGGGGGCGGGAGAGCAGCAGATACGCAGTATTTT.